Shown below are 22 T cell receptor beta chains from a single sample sequenced in a study of T cell responses to AZD1222 COVID-19 vaccine. Using immunoSEQ multiplex PCR, the repertoire was profiled, and TCRdb retains in-frame clones only, with some absent. The data hold approximately 150,000 clones, with 92% observed a single time. Sequences were derived from peripheral blood, sampled 28 days after the second AZD1222 dose. These receptors originate from an adult who received the AZD1222 COVID-19 vaccine.

The chain carries TRBV30 and TRBJ1-2, with a tentative D call TRBD1 (6 bases). CDR3 length: 13 residues. Germline loops: CDR1 GTSNPN, CDR2 SVGIG (reference sequence). V was shortened by 4 bases and J by 7 bases, with 16 bases between the two germline ends. The CDR3 reads CAWTPQGGSGYTF. The CDR3 nucleotides are TGTGCCTGGACCCCACAGGGTGGTTCTGGCTACACCTTC.

The rearrangement links TRBV28 to TRBJ2-5; no reliable D call. With 3 bases removed from V and 2 bases from J, the gap between germline ends came to 10 bases. Looked up from germline, CDR1 is MDHEN and CDR2 is SYDVKM. The CDR3 totals 14 residues. The CDR3 protein is CASSLTGWQETQYF. DNA of the CDR3: TGTGCCAGCAGTTTGACCGGGTGGCAAGAGACCCAGTACTTC.

The J gene is TRBJ2-4, the V gene TRBV6-5; 7 bases match TRBD1. The germline gives CDR1 MNHEY, CDR2 SVGAGI. V was clipped by 6 bases and J by 6 bases; unmatched bases: 8. The CDR3 totals 14 residues. CDR3 residues: CASRDDRVGNIQYF. CDR3 bases: TGTGCCAGCAGGGACGACAGGGTTGGAAACATTCAGTACTTC.

J is TRBJ2-3 and V is TRBV30; 10 bases agree with TRBD2. The CDR3 runs to 17 residues. CDR1 is GTSNPN, CDR2 SVGIG, per germline (reference sequence). The junction had 13 bases not matched to a gene; V was cut back by 2 bases and J by 5 bases. The CDR3 here is CAWSPTRTSGTGDTQYF. The CDR3 nucleotides read TGTGCCTGGAGTCCCACCCGGACTAGCGGTACCGGAGATACGCAGTATTTT.

The chain uses TRBV27 and TRBJ2-7; TRBD1 agrees at 7 bases. The CDR3 runs 14 residues. Losses at the gene ends were 7 bases for V and 2 bases for J; bases not matched to a gene: 8. In germline, CDR1 is MNHEY, CDR2 SMNVEV (reference sequence). CDR3 in amino acids: CASTPQGWPYEQYF. In nucleotides, the CDR3 is TGTGCCAGCACTCCACAGGGGTGGCCCTACGAGCAGTACTTC.

This chain joins TRBV7-2 and TRBJ2-2, with a tentative D call TRBD2 (6 bases). Germline values: CDR1 SGHTA, CDR2 FQGNSA. This CDR3 has 15 residues. V lost 1 base to trimming and J lost 6 bases, with 12 bases between them. The CDR3 region is CASSLGGTLAGELFF. In nucleotides, the CDR3 is TGTGCCAGCAGCTTAGGCGGGACCCTGGCCGGGGAGCTGTTTTTT.

This chain joins TRBV11-3 and TRBJ2-5; possibly TRBD2 for D (6 bases). The CDR3 loop spans 15 amino acids. From germline, CDR1 is SGHNT and CDR2 YENEEA. V lost 3 bases to trimming and J lost 1 base, with 12 bases between them. The CDR3 spells CASSFHDGGQETQYF. Written as DNA, the CDR3 is TGTGCCAGCAGCTTTCATGACGGGGGCCAAGAGACCCAGTACTTC.

The chain combines TRBV7-8 with TRBJ1-3; 10 bases line up with TRBD1. Trimming at V came to 3 bases and at J to 8 bases, leaving 13 bases not matched to a gene. From germline, CDR1 is SGHVS and CDR2 FQNEAQ. This CDR3 has 17 amino acids. The CDR3 protein is CASSLGTGAPRAHTIYF. The CDR3 nucleotides read TGTGCCAGCAGCTTGGGGACAGGGGCACCTCGGGCGCACACCATATATTTT.

With respect to this clone: A junction end diverges from the germline sequence, so it may reflect a read error. V gene TRBV5-1 combines with J gene TRBJ1-6; D ambiguous. CDR1 and CDR2 (germline): SGHRS, YFSETQ. The length of the CDR3 is 15 residues. The chain's CDR3 is CASSLEGNYHSPLHF. CDR3 coding DNA: TGCGCCAGCAGCCTAGAGGGAAACTATCATTCACCCCTCCACTTT.

The rearrangement links TRBV28 to TRBJ2-7; D may be TRBD2 (6 bases). Germline lookup yields CDR1 MDHEN and CDR2 SYDVKM. The CDR3 has 13 residues. With 3 bases removed from V and 4 bases from J, the gap between germline ends came to 10 bases. CDR3 region: CASSFGTPYEQYF. CDR3 nucleotides: TGTGCCAGCAGTTTTGGGACTCCTTACGAGCAGTACTTC.

The V and J genes are TRBV5-1 and TRBJ2-1; a possible D gene is TRBD2 (6 bases). Trimming shortened V by 4 bases and J by 9 bases, and 14 bases separated the two germline ends. CDR3 length equals 13 residues. The V gene's germline CDR1 is SGHRS and CDR2 YFSETQ. As DNA, the CDR3 is TGCGCCAGCAGCCCCGGAGGGGAGGCTGAGCAGTTCTTC. Amino acid sequence: CASSPGGEAEQFF.

The chain couples TRBV11-2 to TRBJ1-3; 8 positions agree with TRBD1. There are 14 residues in the CDR3. The germline V gene encodes CDR1 SGHAT and CDR2 FQNNGV. Germline trimming cut 5 bases from V and 14 bases from J; bases unmatched to any gene: 14. The CDR3 region has the DNA TGTGCCAGCAGCCCATGGGACAGGACCCCTAATGTATATTTT. It specifies CASSPWDRTPNVYF. Full variable domain (rest looked up from reference TRBV11-2 and TRBJ1-3): EAGVAQSPRYKIIEKRQSVAFWCNPISGHATLYWYQQILGQGPKLLIQFQNNGVVDDSQLPKDRFSAERLKGVDSTLKIQPAKLEDSAVYLCASSPWDRTPNVYFGEGSWLTVV.

The chain couples TRBV16 to TRBJ2-3; a possible D gene is TRBD1 (5 bases). Trimming shortened V by 0 bases and J by 3 bases, and 10 bases separated the two germline ends. The CDR3 loop spans 15 amino acids. The V gene's germline CDR1 is KGHSY and CDR2 FQNENV. CDR3: CASSQSVQGTDTQYF. The CDR3 region has the DNA TGTGCCAGCAGCCAATCGGTGCAGGGAACAGATACGCAGTATTTT.

This chain connects TRBV24-1 to TRBJ1-2; D remains ambiguous. Germline values: CDR1 KGHDR, CDR2 SFDVKD. Trimming stripped 4 bases from V and 4 bases from J, with 6 bases between. The CDR3 runs 12 residues. The chain's CDR3 is CATSEASYGYTF. DNA of the CDR3: TGTGCCACCAGTGAGGCCAGCTATGGCTACACCTTC.

CDR3 in amino acids: CASSLRGAKNIQYF. The CDR3 DNA sequence: TGTGCCAGCAGCCTTCGGGGTGCCAAAAACATTCAGTACTTC. The chain couples TRBV3-1 (or the pseudogene TRBV3-2) to TRBJ2-4; D possibly corresponds to TRBD2 (5 bases). Between the trimmed V and J ends, which lost 4 bases and 1 base, there was a span of 8 bases. Germline V lookup: CDR1 LGHDT, CDR2 YNNKEL (reference sequence). The CDR3 loop spans 14 amino acids.

The genes are TRBV7-9 and TRBJ1-2, with D perhaps matching TRBD1 (5 bases). CDR1 is SEHNR, CDR2 FQNEAQ, per germline (reference sequence). The CDR3 runs to 14 residues. The germline V and J ends were trimmed by 5 bases and 4 bases, with 14 bases remaining between them. CDR3 nucleotide sequence: TGTGCCAGCAGCCCAGTGGGGGTTAGCTATGGCTACACCTTC. This encodes CASSPVGVSYGYTF.

The chain uses TRBV19 and TRBJ2-7, with 8 bases aligning to TRBD2. Germline V gene data show CDR1 as LNHDA and CDR2 as SQIVND (reference sequence). This CDR3 region has 16 residues. V trimming: 4 bases; J trimming: 0 bases; junction bases outside the gene matches: 8. The CDR3 nucleotides read TGTGCCAGTAGTACCCGACTAGCGCTTAGCTCCTACGAGCAGTACTTC. Translated, it gives CASSTRLALSSYEQYF.

This chain connects TRBV19 to TRBJ2-1; D gene uncertain. Germline V gene data show CDR1 as LNHDA and CDR2 as SQIVND (reference sequence). This CDR3 is built from 13 residues. V was cut by 4 bases and J by 3 bases, with 7 bases left in between. Written as DNA, the CDR3 is TGTGCCAGTAGTACGAGTAGCTACAATGAGCAGTTCTTC. It codes for CASSTSSYNEQFF.

The rearrangement joins TRBV11-2 to TRBJ2-7; 8 bases are a match to TRBD2. V lost 3 bases and J lost 7; bases outside the gene matches: 5. Germline V gene sequence: CDR1 SGHAT, CDR2 FQNNGV. The CDR3 is 13 residues long. CDR3 sequence: CASSFAGGFEQYF. DNA for the CDR3: TGTGCCAGCAGCTTTGCGGGGGGCTTTGAGCAGTACTTC.

The gene calls are TRBV28 and TRBJ2-3; 10 bases fit TRBD2. Germline V CDR1 and CDR2: MDHEN, SYDVKM. The CDR3 loop spans 15 amino acids. The V and J ends lost 5 bases and 4 bases, in that order; junction bases with no gene match: 6. The CDR3 DNA reads as TGTGCCAGCAGTCCTTGGACTAGCGGAGCAGATACGCAGTATTTT. Translated: CASSPWTSGADTQYF.

This chain links TRBV9 with TRBJ2-1; D is perhaps TRBD1 or TRBD2 (5 bases each). The CDR3 has 15 residues. The germline V gene encodes CDR1 SGDLS and CDR2 YYNGEE. V lost 0 bases and J lost 7, with 14 bases in between. Here the CDR3 reads CASSVAGTPGNEQFF. In DNA, the CDR3 is TGTGCCAGCAGCGTAGCTGGGACCCCGGGTAATGAGCAGTTCTTC.

This clone was seen only a few times. In DNA form, the CDR3 reads TGTGCCAGCAGTTACCGAATGAATGAAAAACTGTTTTTT. It is translated as CASSYRMNEKLFF. V usage is TRBV6-5 and J usage is TRBJ1-4; D gene ambiguous. Trimming pared 2 bases from V and 5 bases from J, leaving 6 bases between. The CDR3 has 13 residues. Germline CDR1 MNHEY, CDR2 SVGAGI.